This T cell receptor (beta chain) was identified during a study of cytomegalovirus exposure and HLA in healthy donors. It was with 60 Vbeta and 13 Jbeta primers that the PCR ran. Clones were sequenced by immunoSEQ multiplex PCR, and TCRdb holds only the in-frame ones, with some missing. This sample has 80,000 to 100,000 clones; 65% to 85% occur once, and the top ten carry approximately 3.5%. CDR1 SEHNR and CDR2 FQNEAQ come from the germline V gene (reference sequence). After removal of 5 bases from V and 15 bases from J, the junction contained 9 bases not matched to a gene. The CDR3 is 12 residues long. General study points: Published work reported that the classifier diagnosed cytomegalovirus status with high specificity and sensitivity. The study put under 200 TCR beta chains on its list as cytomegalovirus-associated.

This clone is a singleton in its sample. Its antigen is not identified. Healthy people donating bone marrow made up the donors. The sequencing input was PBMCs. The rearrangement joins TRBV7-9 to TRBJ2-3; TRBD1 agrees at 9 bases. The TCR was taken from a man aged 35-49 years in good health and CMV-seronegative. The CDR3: CASSPSGQGLYF. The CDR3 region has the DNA TGTGCCAGCAGCCCGTCGGGACAGGGCTTATATTTT.